The sequence of this T cell receptor beta chain was determined in a study of T-cell reconstitution after alpha-beta-depleted transplantation in children. Study findings and constraints: There were reportedly several hundred expanded graft clones from which alpha-beta T cells came about two months after transplant. From newly produced T cells came most of the T-cell counts and diversity one year after transplant.

Using unique molecular identifiers, the investigators prepared the TCRbeta library. TCRdb passed the PCR reads through MiXCR, listing each CDR3 protein once. This table has approximately 50,000 distinct CDR3 sequences, 5.8% appearing once. The V segment lost 0 bases and the J segment 3 bases; nucleotides outside the gene matches: 9. CDR1 DFQATT and CDR2 SNEGSKA come from the germline V gene (reference sequence). This CDR3 comprises 16 residues. This clonotype was seen repeatedly, ten times or more. What it binds is unknown. The V call is TRBV20-1, the J call TRBJ2-3; the match to TRBD2 covers 7 bases. Source: PBMCs, mostly from graft donor cells, taken 60 days after TCRalphabeta/CD19-depleted stem cell transplant. The sequence came from a female patient between 2 and 15 years old who had a stem cell transplant for aplastic anemia, so the T cells may come from the graft donor. CDR3 nucleotides: TGCAGTGCTAGAGATCTGCCGGGACTATCAACAGATACGCAGTATTTT. It is translated as CSARDLPGLSTDTQYF.